This entry is about one T cell receptor (beta chain). The clone's antigen remains unknown. Base qualities are not recorded, but no much larger clone differs from it by a single base. This specimen comes from a study of shared clonotypes between healthy human individuals (TCRdb year 2020). In the study overall: The cohort included three men and a couple of women between 18 and 49 years of age. Libraries were prepared and TCR repertoires were sequenced by different laboratories using diverse techniques, in order to increase sequencing depth and limit assay-specific biases. The study deeply sequenced blood TCR repertoires of about 5 healthy adults to estimate repertoire size and the extent of clonotype sharing between individuals. For each donor, three plates each were used for CD4 naive and CD4 memory, two plates were used for CD8 naive, and one plate was used for CD8 memory. Leukapheresis yielded between about 0.8 and 8.9 billion PBMCs per donor. Overall study results and their limits: Sampling was restricted to blood, and TCR repertoires in tissues likely differ from the TCR repertoires found in blood. Sharing across a few donors was observed for approximately 5% of naive CD4, around 3.5% of naive CD8, about 2.5% of memory CD4, and approximately 0.41% of memory CD8 clonotypes. Incomplete sequencing was indicated by rarefaction of sorted-subset datasets, despite the large sequencing depth. Pairwise subsampling led to the expectation that sequencing depth would affect the degree of clonotype sharing among donors. Because the study included only a small number of donors, the genetic and exposure-history diversity represented was limited. Clonotypes shared by all four sorted-subset donors showed higher generation probabilities than non-shared clonotypes. Naive subsets generally had larger estimated clonotype richness than memory subsets.

As encoded in the germline V gene, CDR1 is SGHTA while CDR2 is FQGNSA. The CDR3 spans 14 residues, from the cysteine through the phenylalanine. CDR3 DNA only is kept here, 42 bases in frame from base 1. V is pared back by 1 base and J by 6 bases, with 9 bases lying between the germline termini. Using the deep immunoSEQ assay, TCR CDR3 regions were amplified from genomic DNA by multiplex PCR. For each cell subset, the extracted genomic DNA was distributed evenly across all wells of several immunoSEQ 96-well plates, and each plate served as one replicate. For sorted subsets, about 200 ng genomic DNA, equal to 30,000 to 35,000 T cell genomes, was loaded into each replicate PCR. Purified libraries were quantified with a Qubit 3.0 fluorometer, sized on a Bioanalyzer 2100, and re-quantified with the KAPA Library Quantification kit. Every immunoSEQ 96-well plate was sequenced on a dedicated single-read 150-cycle Illumina NextSeq 550 flow cell. Processing in the source paper ran as follows. The immunoSEQ output contained only junctional sequences without quality scores, so filtering could not match that applied to full-length reads. To assign V/J genes and CDR3, sequences were annotated using PyIR, a Python wrapper for IgBLAST v1.9, with IMGT germline references. Reads were filtered out if the reads had weak V/J assignments (E-value above 1e-6), no CDR3, stop codons, out-of-frame junctions, or ambiguous translated residues. A V3J clonotype was defined by an identical inferred V gene, J gene, and CDR3 amino acid sequence. To compute the percentage overlap between repertoires, the number of shared unique clonotypes was divided by the size of the smaller repertoire. RTK rarefaction, the Chao1 estimator, and Recon v2.1 estimates of unobserved clonotypes were used to assess repertoire richness. For all TCRbeta clonotypes obtained by the gDNA method from four donors, generation probabilities were computed with OLGA. The clones in this table, taken by TCRdb from immuneACCESS, are in-frame only. Not every clone is retained; where verified, under half of the shortfall comes from an unresolved V gene, and the cause of the rest is unknown. That table supplies the V and J calls and clone size; D and trimming were determined from the DNA. Counted in this sample were approximately 2.5 million clones; around nine tenths of them appeared once. The top ten clonotypes cover around 0.14% of the sample.

The donors were healthy, HIV-negative adults with no recently reported acute infections or vaccinations. All donors were Caucasian adults living in Nashville, Tennessee, USA. CD4+ T cells were enriched through magnetic negative selection, after which naive cells were positively selected on CD45RA and the remaining negative fraction served as the memory subset. Blood was obtained by leukapheresis, after which PBMCs were separated by Ficoll-Histopaque density gradient centrifugation and cryopreserved in liquid nitrogen vapor phase. Analytical flow cytometry was used to check the purity and quantity of each magnetically sorted T cell population. Each sorted fraction had its genomic DNA isolated and then quantified by UV absorbance on a Nanodrop 2000c.

The chain is encoded by TRBV7-2 joined to TRBJ2-2; the D gene remains uncertain. The sequence came from a man aged 18 to 30 in good health. The sequenced sample was naive CD4+ T cells sorted from blood. The sample's cell subset or site label is to be understood as: CD45RA+ positively selected. The CDR3 region reads CASSLGTFAGELFF. In nucleotide form, the sequence is TGTGCCAGCAGCTTAGGGACGTTCGCCGGGGAGCTGTTTTTT. Here the CDR3 is joined to the reference TRBV7-2 and TRBJ2-2 genes, and the full variable domain is: GAGVSQSPSNKVTEKGKDVELRCDPISGHTALYWYRQSLGQGLEFLIYFQGNSAPDKSGLPSDRFSAERTGGSVSTLTIQRTQQEDSAVYLCASSLGTFAGELFFGEGSRLTVL.